Below, 10 T cell receptor beta chains from the same sample are listed, as sequenced in a study of T cell repertoires in cytomegalovirus infection. Using its own MiXCR run on the reads, TCRdb lists one record per CDR3 protein. In the table there are about 240,000 distinct CDR3 sequences, 5% to 8.5% of which are singletons. Sequencing used PBMCs. These receptors were collected from a human donor in good health (CMV status not recorded). Some clones in this sample may be carry-over from other donors' samples.

The rearrangement joins TRBV11-2 to TRBJ2-1; D gene unclear. Germline-derived CDR1 and CDR2 are SGHAT and FQNNGV. The CDR3 totals 13 residues. Trimming took off 2 bases at V and 7 bases at J, with 9 bases between the two ends. The CDR3 DNA reads as TGTGCCAGCAGCTTACCGGAGATAAATGAGCAGTTCTTC. Translating it yields CASSLPEINEQFF.

This clonotype was detected ten times or more. The CDR3 region is CASSKSRARYEQYF. DNA of the CDR3: TGTGCCAGCTCGAAATCGAGGGCGCGCTACGAGCAGTACTTC. The chain links TRBV7-2 to TRBJ2-7; tentatively, D is TRBD2 (5 bases). Germline V gene data show CDR1 as SGHTA and CDR2 as FQGNSA. V lost 8 bases and J 3 bases, leaving 17 bases between the germline ends. The CDR3 sequence is 14 residues long.

In this sample, this clonotype turned up many times. The chain carries TRBV6-6 and TRBJ2-5; D is perhaps TRBD2 (5 bases). In germline, CDR1 is MNHNY, CDR2 SVGAGI (reference sequence). The length of the CDR3 is 15 residues. V lost 7 bases and J 5 bases, leaving 20 bases between the germline ends. In DNA, the CDR3 is TGTGCCAGCAATAGATTTTCGGAGTGGGAGGAGACCCAGTACTTC. This codes for CASNRFSEWEETQYF.

This clonotype was recorded many times. V is TRBV20-1 and J is TRBJ2-4; 7 positions match TRBD2. The trim removed 0 bases at V and 2 bases at J, leaving 10 bases unmatched. Germline V CDR1 and CDR2: DFQATT, SNEGSKA (reference sequence). CDR3 length: 17 residues. The chain's CDR3 is CSARDLNGGRTKNIQYF. CDR3 coding DNA: TGCAGTGCTAGAGATCTAAACGGGGGGAGGACCAAAAACATTCAGTACTTC.

There are many counts of this clonotype. This rearrangement joins TRBV28 to TRBJ1-4; maybe TRBD1 (6 bases). Trimming took 4 bases from V and 8 from J, leaving 14 bases between them. CDR1 is MDHEN, CDR2 SYDVKM, per germline. The CDR3 is made up of 14 amino acids. The DNA for the CDR3 is TGTGCCAGCAGTTCCAGGGGAACGGGGGAAAAACTGTTTTTT. This translates into CASSSRGTGEKLFF.

This clonotype was picked up many times. CDR3 loop: CSARDRVFYEQYF. CDR3 bases: TGCAGTGCTAGAGACAGGGTTTTCTACGAGCAGTACTTC. The chain recombines TRBV20-1 with TRBJ2-7; possibly TRBD1 for D (5 bases). V lost 0 bases to trimming and J lost 3 bases, with 9 bases between them. Germline values: CDR1 DFQATT, CDR2 SNEGSKA (reference sequence). The CDR3 is made up of 13 amino acids.

This clonotype was counted a few times. V gene TRBV28 combines with J gene TRBJ1-5, with a possible D match to TRBD1 (5 bases). CDR1 MDHEN and CDR2 SYDVKM come from the germline V gene. V dropped 1 base and J dropped 4 bases, with 14 bases sitting between them. The CDR3 spans 16 residues. The CDR3: CASSLFYPTENQPQHF. CDR3 bases: TGTGCCAGCAGTTTATTTTATCCGACAGAAAATCAGCCCCAGCATTTT. The full variable domain, rest sourced from reference TRBV28 and TRBJ1-5, is DVKVTQSSRYLVKRTGEKVFLECVQDMDHENMFWYRQDPGLGLRLIYFSYDVKMKEKGDIPEGYSVSREKKERFSLILESASTNQTSMYLCASSLFYPTENQPQHFGDGTRLSIL.

This clonotype has a handful of counts. The chain joins TRBV28 to TRBJ2-7; no definite D call. Germline CDR1 MDHEN, CDR2 SYDVKM. Trimming left V 8 bases short and J 6 bases short, with 20 bases between. This CDR3 has 14 amino acids. DNA of the CDR3: TGTGCCAGCGAGCCCAGTAAGGACCTTACCGAGCAGTACTTC. It codes for CASEPSKDLTEQYF.

This clonotype has at least ten counts. The chain joins TRBV20-1 to TRBJ2-1; TRBD2 agrees at 12 bases. Germline CDR1 DFQATT, CDR2 SNEGSKA (reference sequence). The CDR3 has 15 amino acids. J lost 5 bases, V lost 1 base, and 3 bases had no gene match. The chain's CDR3 is CSARGLAGVHNEQFF. The CDR3 DNA reads TGCAGTGCTAGAGGACTAGCGGGGGTTCACAATGAGCAGTTCTTC.

This clonotype came up many times. The genes are TRBV7-2 and TRBJ2-2, with 7 positions matching TRBD1. The CDR3 consists of 16 residues. Germline V CDR1 and CDR2: SGHTA, FQGNSA. The V gene end was trimmed by 2 bases and the J gene end by 1 base; junction bases not matched to a gene: 4. DNA for the CDR3: TGTGCCAGCAGCTTAACGACAGGGTTGAACACCGGGGAGCTGTTTTTT. Amino acids: CASSLTTGLNTGELFF.